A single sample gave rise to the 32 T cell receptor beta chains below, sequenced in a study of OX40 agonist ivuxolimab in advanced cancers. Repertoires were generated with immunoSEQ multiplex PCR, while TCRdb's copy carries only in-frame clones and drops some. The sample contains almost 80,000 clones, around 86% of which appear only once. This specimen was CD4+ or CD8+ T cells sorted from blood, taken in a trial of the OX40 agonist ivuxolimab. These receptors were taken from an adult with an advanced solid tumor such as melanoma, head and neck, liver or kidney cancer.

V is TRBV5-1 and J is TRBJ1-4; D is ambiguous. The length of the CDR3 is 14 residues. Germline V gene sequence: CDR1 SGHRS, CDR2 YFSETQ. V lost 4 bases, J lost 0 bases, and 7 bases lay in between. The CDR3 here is CASSTGATNEKLFF. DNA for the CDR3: TGCGCCAGCAGCACGGGTGCAACTAATGAAAAACTGTTTTTT. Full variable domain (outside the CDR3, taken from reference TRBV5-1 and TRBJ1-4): KAGVTQTPRYLIKTRGQQVTLSCSPISGHRSVSWYQQTPGQGLQFLFEYFSETQRNKGNFPGRFSGRQFSNSRSEMNVSTLELGDSALYLCASSTGATNEKLFFGSGTQLSVL.

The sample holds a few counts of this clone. CDR3 protein: CASSSYRDRDYNEQFF. The CDR3, as DNA: TGTGCCAGCAGCTCATACCGGGACAGGGATTACAATGAGCAGTTCTTC. V gene TRBV11-2 combines with J gene TRBJ2-1; 9 bases map to TRBD1. Per the germline V gene, CDR1 is SGHAT and CDR2 is FQNNGV. The CDR3 extends over 16 amino acids. With 4 bases clipped from V and 4 bases from J, the junction kept 8 bases outside the gene matches.

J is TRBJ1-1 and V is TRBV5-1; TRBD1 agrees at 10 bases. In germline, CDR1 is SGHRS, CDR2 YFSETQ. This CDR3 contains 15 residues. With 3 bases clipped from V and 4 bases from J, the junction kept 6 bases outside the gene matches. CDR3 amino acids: CASSSRGQGSTEAFF. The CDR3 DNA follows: TGCGCCAGCAGCTCCCGGGGACAGGGGAGCACTGAAGCTTTCTTT.

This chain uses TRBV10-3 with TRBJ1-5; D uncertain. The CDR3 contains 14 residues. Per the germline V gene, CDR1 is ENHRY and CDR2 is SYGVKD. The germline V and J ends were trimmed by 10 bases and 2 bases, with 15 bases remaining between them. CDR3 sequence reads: CATAREVGNQPQHF. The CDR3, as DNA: TGTGCCACCGCACGGGAGGTGGGCAATCAGCCCCAGCATTTT.

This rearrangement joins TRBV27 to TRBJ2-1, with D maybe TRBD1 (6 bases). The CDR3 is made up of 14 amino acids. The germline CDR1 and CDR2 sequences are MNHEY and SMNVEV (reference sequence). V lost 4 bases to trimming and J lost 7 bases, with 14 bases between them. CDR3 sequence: CASSWGAQGNEQFF. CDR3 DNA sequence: TGTGCCAGCAGTTGGGGCGCGCAGGGGAATGAGCAGTTCTTC.

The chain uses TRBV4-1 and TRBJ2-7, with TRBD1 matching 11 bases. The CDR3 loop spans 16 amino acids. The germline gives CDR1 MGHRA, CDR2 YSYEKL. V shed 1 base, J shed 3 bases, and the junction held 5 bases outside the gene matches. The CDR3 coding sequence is TGCGCCAGCAGCCAAGTATTGGGACAGGGGGGCTACGAGCAGTACTTC. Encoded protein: CASSQVLGQGGYEQYF.

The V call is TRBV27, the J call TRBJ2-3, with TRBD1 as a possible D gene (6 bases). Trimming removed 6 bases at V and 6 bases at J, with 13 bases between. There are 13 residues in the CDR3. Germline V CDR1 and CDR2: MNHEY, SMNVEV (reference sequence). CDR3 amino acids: CASRGTGMDTQYF. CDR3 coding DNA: TGTGCCAGCAGGGGAACAGGGATGGATACGCAGTATTTT.

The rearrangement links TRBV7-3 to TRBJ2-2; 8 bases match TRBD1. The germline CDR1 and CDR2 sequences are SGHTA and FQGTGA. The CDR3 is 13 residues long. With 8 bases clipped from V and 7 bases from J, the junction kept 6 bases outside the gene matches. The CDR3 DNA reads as TGTGCCAGCCGGCCCGGGACAGGCGGGGAGCTGTTTTTT. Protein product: CASRPGTGGELFF.

The CDR3 loop is CASSPHSGGSSYEQYF. The CDR3 DNA reads as TGTGCCAGCAGTCCCCATAGCGGGGGCAGCTCCTACGAGCAGTACTTC. V and J are TRBV6-6 and TRBJ2-7, with 9 bases aligning to TRBD2. J lost 0 bases, V lost 5 bases, and 8 bases had no gene match. CDR1 MNHNY and CDR2 SVGAGI come from the germline V gene (reference sequence). The CDR3 sequence is 16 residues long.

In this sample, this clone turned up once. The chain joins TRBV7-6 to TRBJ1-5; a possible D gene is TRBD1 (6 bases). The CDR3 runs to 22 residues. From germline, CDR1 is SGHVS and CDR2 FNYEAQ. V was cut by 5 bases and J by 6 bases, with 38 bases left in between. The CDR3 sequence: CASSHSGSEARRDGGIVQPQHF. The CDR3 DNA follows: TGTGCCAGCAGCCATAGTGGGTCTGAAGCTAGACGAGACGGGGGCATTGTTCAGCCCCAGCATTTT. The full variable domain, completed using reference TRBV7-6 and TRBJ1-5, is GAGVSQSPRYKVTKRGQDVALRCDPISGHVSLYWYRQALGQGPEFLTYFNYEAQQDKSGLPNDRFSAERPEGSISTLTIQRTEQRDSAMYRCASSHSGSEARRDGGIVQPQHFGDGTRLSIL.

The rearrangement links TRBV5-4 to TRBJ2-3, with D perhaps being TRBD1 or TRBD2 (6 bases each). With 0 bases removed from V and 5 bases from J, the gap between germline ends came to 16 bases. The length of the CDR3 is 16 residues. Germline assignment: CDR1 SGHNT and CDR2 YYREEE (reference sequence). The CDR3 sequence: CASSLGGAAGQDTQYF. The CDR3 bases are TGTGCCAGCAGCTTGGGGGGGGCGGCAGGTCAAGATACGCAGTATTTT.

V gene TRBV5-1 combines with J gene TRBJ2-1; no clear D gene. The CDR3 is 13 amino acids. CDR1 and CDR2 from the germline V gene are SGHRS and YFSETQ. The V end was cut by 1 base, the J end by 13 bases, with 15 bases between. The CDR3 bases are TGCGCCAGCAGCTTGCGGTATGAAAAACCTCAGTTCTTC. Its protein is CASSLRYEKPQFF.

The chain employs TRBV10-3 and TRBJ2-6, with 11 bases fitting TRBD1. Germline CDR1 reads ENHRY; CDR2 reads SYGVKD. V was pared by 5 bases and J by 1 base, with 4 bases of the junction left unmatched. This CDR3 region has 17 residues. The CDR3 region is CAISMGTGGSGANVLTF. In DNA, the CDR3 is TGTGCCATCAGTATGGGGACAGGGGGGTCTGGGGCCAACGTCCTGACTTTC.

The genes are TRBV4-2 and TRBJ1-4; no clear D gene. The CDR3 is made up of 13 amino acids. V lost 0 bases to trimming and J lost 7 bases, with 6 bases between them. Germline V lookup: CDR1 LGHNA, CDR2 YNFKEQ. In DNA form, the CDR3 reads TGTGCCAGCAGCCAAGATGGTGGTGAAAAACTGTTTTTT. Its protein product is CASSQDGGEKLFF.

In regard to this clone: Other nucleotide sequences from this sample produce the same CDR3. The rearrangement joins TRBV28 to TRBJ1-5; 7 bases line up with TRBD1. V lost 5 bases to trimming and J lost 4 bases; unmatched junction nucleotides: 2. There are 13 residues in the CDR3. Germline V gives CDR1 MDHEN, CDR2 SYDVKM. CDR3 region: CASSLTGNQPQHF. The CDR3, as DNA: TGTGCCAGCAGTCTGACAGGGAATCAGCCCCAGCATTTT.

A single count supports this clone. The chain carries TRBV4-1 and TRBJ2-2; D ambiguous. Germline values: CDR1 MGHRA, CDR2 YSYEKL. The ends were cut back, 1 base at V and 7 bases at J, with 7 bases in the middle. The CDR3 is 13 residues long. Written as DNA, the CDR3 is TGCGCCAGCAGCCAAGTGAACTTCGGGGAGCTGTTTTTT. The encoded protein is CASSQVNFGELFF.

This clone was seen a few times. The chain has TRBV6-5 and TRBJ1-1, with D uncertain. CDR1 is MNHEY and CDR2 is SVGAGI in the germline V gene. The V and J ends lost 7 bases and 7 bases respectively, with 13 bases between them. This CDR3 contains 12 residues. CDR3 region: CASNRGKGEAFF. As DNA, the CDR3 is TGTGCCAGCAACCGGGGTAAGGGTGAAGCTTTCTTT.

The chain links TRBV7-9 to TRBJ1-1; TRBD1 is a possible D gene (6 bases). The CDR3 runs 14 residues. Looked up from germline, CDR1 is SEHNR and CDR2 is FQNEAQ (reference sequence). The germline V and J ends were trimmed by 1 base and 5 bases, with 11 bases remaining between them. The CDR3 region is CASSLGSGVTEAFF. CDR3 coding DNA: TGTGCCAGCAGCTTAGGCTCAGGGGTAACTGAAGCTTTCTTT.

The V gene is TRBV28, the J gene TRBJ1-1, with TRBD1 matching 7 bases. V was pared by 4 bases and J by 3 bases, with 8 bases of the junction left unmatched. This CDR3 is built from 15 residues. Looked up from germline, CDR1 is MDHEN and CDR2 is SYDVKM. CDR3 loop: CASSSLRDRDTEAFF. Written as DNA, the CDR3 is TGTGCCAGCAGTTCCCTTAGGGACAGAGACACTGAAGCTTTCTTT.

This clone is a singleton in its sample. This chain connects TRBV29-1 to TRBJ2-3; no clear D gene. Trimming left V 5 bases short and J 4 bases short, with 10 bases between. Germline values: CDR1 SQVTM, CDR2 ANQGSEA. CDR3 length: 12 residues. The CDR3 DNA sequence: TGCAGCGTTCGTTCGCTTTCAGATACGCAGTATTTT. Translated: CSVRSLSDTQYF.

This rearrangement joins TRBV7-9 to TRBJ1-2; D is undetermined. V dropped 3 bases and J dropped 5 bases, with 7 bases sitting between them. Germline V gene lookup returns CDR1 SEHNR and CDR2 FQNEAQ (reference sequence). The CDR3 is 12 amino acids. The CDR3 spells CASSFEGYGYTF. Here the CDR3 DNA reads TGTGCCAGCAGCTTTGAGGGATATGGCTACACCTTC.

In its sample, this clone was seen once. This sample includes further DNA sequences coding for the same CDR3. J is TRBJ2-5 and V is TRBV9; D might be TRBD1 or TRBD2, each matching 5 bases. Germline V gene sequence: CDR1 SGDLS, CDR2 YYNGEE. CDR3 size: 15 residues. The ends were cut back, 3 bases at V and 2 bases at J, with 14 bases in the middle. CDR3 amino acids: CASSASPGPQETQYF. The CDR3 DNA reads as TGTGCCAGCAGCGCGTCCCCGGGACCTCAAGAGACCCAGTACTTC.

The chain's CDR3 is CSVEDLEGAKYEQYF. The CDR3 nucleotides read TGCAGCGTTGAAGATCTAGAGGGGGCTAAGTACGAGCAGTACTTC. The chain carries TRBV29-1 and TRBJ2-7; 7 bases map to TRBD1. The J segment lost 4 bases and the V segment lost 0 bases, leaving 9 bases of the junction unmatched. This CDR3 region has 15 residues. CDR1 and CDR2 (germline): SQVTM, ANQGSEA.

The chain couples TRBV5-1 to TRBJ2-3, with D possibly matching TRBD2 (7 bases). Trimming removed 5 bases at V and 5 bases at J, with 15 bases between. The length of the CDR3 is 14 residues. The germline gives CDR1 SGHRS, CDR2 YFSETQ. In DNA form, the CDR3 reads TGCGCCAGCAGTTCGGGGGGACAACAAGATACGCAGTATTTT. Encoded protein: CASSSGGQQDTQYF.

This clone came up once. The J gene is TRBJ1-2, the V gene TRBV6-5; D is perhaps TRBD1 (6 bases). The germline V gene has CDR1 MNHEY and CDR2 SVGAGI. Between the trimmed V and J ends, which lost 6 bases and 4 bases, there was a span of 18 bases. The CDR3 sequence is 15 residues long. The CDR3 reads CASRPDRTTAYGYTF. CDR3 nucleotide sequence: TGTGCCAGCAGGCCGGACAGAACTACTGCCTATGGCTACACCTTC.

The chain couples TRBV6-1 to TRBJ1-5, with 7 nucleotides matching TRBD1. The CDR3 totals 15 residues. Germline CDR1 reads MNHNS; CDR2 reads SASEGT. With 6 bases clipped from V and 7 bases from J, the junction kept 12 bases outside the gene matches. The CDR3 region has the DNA TGTGCCAGCAGCGGCGACAGGGATCAGCGACAGCCCCAGCATTTT. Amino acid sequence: CASSGDRDQRQPQHF.

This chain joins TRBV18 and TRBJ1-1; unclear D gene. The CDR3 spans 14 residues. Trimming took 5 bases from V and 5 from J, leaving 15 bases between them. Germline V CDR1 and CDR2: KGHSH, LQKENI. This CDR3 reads CASSTGNAGTEAFF. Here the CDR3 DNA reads TGTGCCAGCTCAACCGGTAACGCTGGGACTGAAGCTTTCTTT.

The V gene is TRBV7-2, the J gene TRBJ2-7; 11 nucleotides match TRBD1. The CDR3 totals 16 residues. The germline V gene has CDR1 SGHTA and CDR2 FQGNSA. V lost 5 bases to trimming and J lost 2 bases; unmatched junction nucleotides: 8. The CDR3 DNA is TGTGCCAGCAGCCTCGGACAGGGGGCATCCCCCTACGAGCAGTACTTC. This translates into CASSLGQGASPYEQYF.

The CDR3 protein is CASSYSRTGAYEQFF. The CDR3 DNA reads TGTGCCAGCAGTTACTCACGGACAGGGGCCTATGAGCAGTTCTTC. The rearrangement uses TRBV6-6 and TRBJ2-1; 9 nucleotides align to TRBD1. The CDR3 consists of 15 residues. CDR1 and CDR2 from the germline V gene are MNHNY and SVGAGI (reference sequence). V was pared by 0 bases and J by 8 bases, with 5 bases of the junction left unmatched.

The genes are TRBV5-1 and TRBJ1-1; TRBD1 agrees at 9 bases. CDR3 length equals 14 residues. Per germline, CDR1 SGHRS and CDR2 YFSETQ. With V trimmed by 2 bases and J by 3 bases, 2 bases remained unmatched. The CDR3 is CASSLQGADTEAFF. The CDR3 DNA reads TGCGCCAGCAGCTTACAGGGGGCGGACACTGAAGCTTTCTTT.

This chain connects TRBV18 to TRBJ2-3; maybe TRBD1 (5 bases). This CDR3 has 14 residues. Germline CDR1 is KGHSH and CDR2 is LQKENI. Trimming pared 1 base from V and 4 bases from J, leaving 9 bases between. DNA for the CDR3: TGTGCCAGCTCACCACAGGAACAGGCAGATACGCAGTATTTT. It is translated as CASSPQEQADTQYF.

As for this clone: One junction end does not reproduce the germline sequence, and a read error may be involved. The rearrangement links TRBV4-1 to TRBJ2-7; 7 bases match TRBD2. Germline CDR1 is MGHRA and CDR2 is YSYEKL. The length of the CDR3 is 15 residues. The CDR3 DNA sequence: TGCGCCAGCAGCCAAGCCCCGGGACTAATCGCCATACCCTTCTTC. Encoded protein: CASSQAPGLIAIPFF.